These 26 T cell receptor beta chains were all obtained from the same sample, sequenced in a study of synovial regulatory T cells in juvenile arthritis. The synovial samples were synovial fluid, paired with peripheral blood from each active arthritis patient. Sequencing used immunoSEQ multiplex PCR; TCRdb keeps in-frame clones, though not all of them. The listing contains about 2,200 clones. The sequencing input was Treg cells from the synovium. These receptor sequences come from a donor between 2 and 29 years old with juvenile idiopathic arthritis.

Considering frequency, this clone is medium-sized (0.01 to 0.1%). The V call is TRBV6-1, the J call TRBJ1-5; TCRdb picks TRBD1, but there is no DNA to check that call. The V gene's germline CDR1 is MNHNS and CDR2 SASEGT. CDR3 size: 16 residues. No DNA sequence was recorded. CDR3 protein: CASSVGTGTYNQPQHF.

This clone is called medium-sized based on its frequency. This chain connects TRBV5-1 to TRBJ1-3. Germline V gives CDR1 SGHRS, CDR2 YFSETQ. The CDR3 extends over 14 amino acids. No nucleotide data were recorded. The CDR3 reads CASSADPPGNTIYF. Together with reference TRBV5-1 and TRBJ1-3, the CDR3 gives the full variable domain: KAGVTQTPRYLIKTRGQQVTLSCSPISGHRSVSWYQQTPGQGLQFLFEYFSETQRNKGNFPGRFSGRQFSNSRSEMNVSTLELGDSALYLCASSADPPGNTIYFGEGSWLTVV.

This clone is called medium-sized based on its frequency. This chain connects TRBV5-6 to TRBJ1-2. CDR1 is SGHDT, CDR2 YYEEEE, per germline. The CDR3 has 15 amino acids. DNA is not on record. The CDR3 region is CASSLISASGYGYTF.

According to its frequency, this clone is medium-sized. The CDR3 sequence is CASSFSGGDQYEQYF. The chain joins TRBV6-5 to TRBJ2-7; TCRdb picks TRBD2, but there is no DNA to check that call. Germline CDR1 reads MNHEY; CDR2 reads SVGAGI. The CDR3 sequence is 15 residues long. DNA is not on record.

This chain connects TRBV30 to TRBJ2-3; as DNA is missing, the TRBD1 call by TCRdb cannot be tested. Germline CDR1 and CDR2: GTSNPN and SVGIG (reference sequence). The CDR3 is made up of 12 amino acids. The coding DNA is unavailable. The chain's CDR3 is CAWSATGDTQYF. The variable domain in full, completed from reference TRBV30 and TRBJ2-3, reads SQTIHQWPATLVQPVGSPLSLECTVEGTSNPNLYWYRQAAGRGLQLLFYSVGIGQISSEVPQNLSASRPQDRQFILSSKKLLLSDSGFYLCAWSATGDTQYFGPGTRLTVL.

The J gene is TRBJ2-1, the V gene TRBV29-1; TCRdb gives TRBD2 as the D gene, but with no DNA this cannot be confirmed. The CDR3 is 15 residues long. There is no recorded DNA. Germline V gene data show CDR1 as SQVTM and CDR2 as ANQGSEA. CDR3: CSARPTSGRANEQFF.

This clone registers medium-sized (0.01 to 0.1%) by frequency. This chain links TRBV27 with TRBJ1-5. The CDR3 totals 21 residues. No nucleotide data were recorded. The V gene's germline CDR1 is MNHEY and CDR2 SMNVEV (reference sequence). The CDR3 sequence: CASRVTGRGSGNDNSNQPQHF.

This clone ranks as medium-sized in terms of frequency. The CDR3 here is CASSEAGSYSNQPQHF. The V gene is TRBV6-1, the J gene TRBJ1-5. CDR1 and CDR2 from the germline V gene are MNHNS and SASEGT. The CDR3 is 16 amino acids. No coding sequence is recorded.

Frequency places this clone as medium-sized. Here the CDR3 reads CASSQLDRVAEQFF. The chain combines TRBV4-2 with TRBJ2-1; TCRdb indicates TRBD1, and absent DNA this call remains unverified. Germline V lookup: CDR1 LGHNA, CDR2 YNFKEQ. The CDR3 is 14 amino acids. DNA is not recorded here.

Its frequency marks this clone as medium-sized (0.01 to 0.1%). V usage is TRBV18 and J usage is TRBJ2-1; TCRdb calls TRBD2, which cannot be checked without DNA. Germline assignment: CDR1 KGHSH and CDR2 LQKENI. The CDR3 consists of 20 residues. Nucleotide data are not available. This CDR3 reads CASSPLGTSGRYSTYNEQFF.

This clone is identified as medium-sized (0.01 to 0.1%) from frequency. The genes are TRBV5-1 and TRBJ1-3. CDR1 SGHRS and CDR2 YFSETQ come from the germline V gene. The CDR3 sequence is 13 residues long. Nucleotide data are not available. CDR3 sequence reads: CASSPGVGNTIYF. Based on the CDR3 plus reference TRBV5-1 and TRBJ1-3, the full variable domain is KAGVTQTPRYLIKTRGQQVTLSCSPISGHRSVSWYQQTPGQGLQFLFEYFSETQRNKGNFPGRFSGRQFSNSRSEMNVSTLELGDSALYLCASSPGVGNTIYFGEGSWLTVV.

In terms of frequency, this clone is medium-sized. The V gene is TRBV9, the J gene TRBJ2-5; absent DNA, TCRdb's TRBD2 call cannot be checked. Germline CDR1 is SGDLS and CDR2 is YYNGEE. The CDR3 spans 14 residues. No DNA has been recorded. CDR3 amino acids: CASSVTILGETQYF.

V is TRBV7-2 and J is TRBJ2-2; TCRdb indicates TRBD2, and absent DNA this call remains unverified. Germline V gene lookup returns CDR1 SGHTA and CDR2 FQGNSA. CDR3 length: 16 residues. This entry has no DNA. The CDR3 sequence: CASSLAGGPGTGELFF.

This clone is labeled medium-sized (0.01 to 0.1%) based on frequency. This rearrangement joins TRBV11-3 to TRBJ1-5; there is no DNA to check the TCRdb D call of TRBD1. CDR1 is SGHNT, CDR2 YENEEA, per germline. The CDR3 is 18 amino acids. No DNA has been recorded. The chain's CDR3 is CASSFGQGTPNSNQPQHF.

This clone counts as medium-sized by frequency. The rearrangement joins TRBV5-4 to TRBJ1-2. The CDR3 has 13 residues. The DNA sequence is not available. Germline assignment: CDR1 SGHNT and CDR2 YYREEE (reference sequence). CDR3 residues: CASTDPGEDGYTF.

Measured by frequency, this clone is medium-sized (0.01 to 0.1%). The rearrangement uses TRBV28 and TRBJ2-7; TCRdb's assignment of TRBD2 cannot be checked, as there is no DNA. CDR1 and CDR2 from the germline V gene are MDHEN and SYDVKM. This CDR3 is 15 amino acids long. No DNA appears here. CDR3 in amino acids: CASSRTSGRGYEQYF.

This clone is classed as medium-sized by frequency. The chain is built from TRBV7-2 and TRBJ2-7; TCRdb's assignment of TRBD2 cannot be checked, as there is no DNA. This CDR3 comprises 15 residues. No DNA is recorded. Germline V gene data show CDR1 as SGHTA and CDR2 as FQGNSA. CDR3 amino acids: CASSPRPGGTYEQYF.

By frequency, this clone registers medium-sized. The chain joins TRBV29-1 to TRBJ2-2; TCRdb's assignment of TRBD2 cannot be checked, as there is no DNA. CDR1 SQVTM and CDR2 ANQGSEA come from the germline V gene. CDR3 length equals 17 residues. The record lacks a DNA sequence. This chain's CDR3 is CSVERRGVSTDTGELFF.

Frequency places this clone as medium-sized. V is TRBV25-1 and J is TRBJ2-7; no DNA is available, so the TRBD1 call from TCRdb remains unchecked. The germline V gene encodes CDR1 MGHDK and CDR2 SYGVNS. The CDR3 consists of 16 residues. The record lacks a DNA sequence. The CDR3: CASSVAGQGSFYEQYF.

The chain links TRBV4-2 to TRBJ2-3. The CDR3 is made up of 15 amino acids. Only the protein is available. The germline CDR1 and CDR2 sequences are LGHNA and YNFKEQ. The CDR3 spells CASSQDWWGADTQYF.

Frequency places this clone as medium-sized. The V and J genes are TRBV27 and TRBJ2-4. The CDR3 is 15 amino acids. No DNA is recorded. Per the germline V gene, CDR1 is MNHEY and CDR2 is SMNVEV (reference sequence). The CDR3 sequence: CASSLFRGGGGIQYF.

Frequency places this clone as medium-sized. The chain combines TRBV5-5 with TRBJ1-3; TCRdb gives TRBD1 as the D gene, but with no DNA this cannot be confirmed. This CDR3 is 15 amino acids long. Only the protein sequence is given. Germline V lookup: CDR1 SGHKS, CDR2 YYEKEE (reference sequence). CDR3 residues: CASSFQAIFGNTIYF.

The chain couples TRBV21-1 to TRBJ2-1; TCRdb's D call of TRBD2 is untestable without DNA. TRBV21-1 has pseudogene status. This CDR3 has 17 amino acids. Only the protein is on record. The CDR3: CASSKRTSGGSYNEQFF.

The V call is TRBV11-3, the J call TRBJ2-2; TCRdb's assignment of TRBD2 cannot be checked, as there is no DNA. CDR1 is SGHNT, CDR2 YENEEA, per germline. CDR3 length equals 13 residues. No DNA is recorded. CDR3 loop: CASSLAVNGELFF. Together with reference TRBV11-3 and TRBJ2-2, the CDR3 gives the full variable domain: EAGVVQSPRYKIIEKKQPVAFWCNPISGHNTLYWYLQNLGQGPELLIRYENEEAVDDSQLPKDRFSAERLKGVDSTLKIQPAELGDSAVYLCASSLAVNGELFFGEGSRLTVL.

This clone registers medium-sized (0.01 to 0.1%) by frequency. This chain joins TRBV5-1 and TRBJ2-1. The germline V gene encodes CDR1 SGHRS and CDR2 YFSETQ. CDR3 length equals 14 residues. DNA is not recorded here. The CDR3 spells CASSLREAYNEQFF.

The chain couples TRBV30 to TRBJ2-7; TCRdb's D call, TRBD1, is unchecked because there is no DNA. Germline CDR1 reads GTSNPN; CDR2 reads SVGIG (reference sequence). The CDR3 loop spans 16 amino acids. The entry carries no DNA sequence. CDR3 in amino acids: CAWRQGEQGRLYEQYF.